This T cell receptor beta chain comes out of a study of shared clonotypes between healthy human individuals. V shed 2 bases and J shed 7 bases, with 15 bases lying between them. The CDR3 totals 15 residues. Germline assignment: CDR1 MNHNY and CDR2 SVGAGI (reference sequence). CD4+ cell separation produced CD45RA+ naive and CD45RA-negative memory subsets. Sequencing was performed with immunoSEQ multiplex PCR; in TCRdb, only in-frame clones are kept and a portion is missing. The data contain over a million clones, approximately 78% of them singletons. The sequenced sample was memory CD4+ T cells from PBMCs. Sample subset: CD45RA-negative fraction. The clonotype comes from a man between 18 and 35 years old in good health. Some clones in this sample may be carry-over from other donors' samples. The chain employs TRBV6-6 and TRBJ2-1; possibly TRBD1 for D (7 bases). The chain's CDR3 is CASSYNIQGRNEQFF. In nucleotides, the CDR3 is TGTGCCAGCAGTTACAACATACAGGGGAGGAATGAGCAGTTCTTC.